This T cell receptor beta chain emerged from a study of breast tumors, draining lymph nodes, adjacent tissues listed by TCRdb under 2016. About the investigation overall: Breast cancer patients provided tumor, adjacent nontumor tissue and axillary lymph nodes, and the study compared the TCR beta repertoires across these three sources. In human breast cancer, the study set out to assess how tumor, surrounding tissue and draining lymph node repertoires relate to one another and whether T cells might be exchanged between them. The paper's findings and limits, for the study overall: The conclusion that tumor T cells originate in lymph nodes was framed as consistent with a hypothesis rather than directly demonstrated. The similarity between tumor and nontumor tissue repertoires was significantly greater in luminal-like breast cancer than in basal-like breast cancer. The data were considered consistent with most tumor T cells being derived from the lymph node and subsequently expanding within tumor tissue. Tumor T-cell repertoires showed less diversity than lymph node repertoires and more diversity than nontumor tissue repertoires, and tumor T-cell repertoires showed preferential V and J gene usage.

Instrument on record: Illumina HiSeq 2000. TCR beta chain libraries were generated by multiplex PCR amplification. High-throughput sequencing was used to analyze the amplified TCR beta chain products. The raw public data were reprocessed by TCRdb itself: fastp quality trimming at Q25, MiXCR clonotype calling, in-frame beta chains only. When rows share a CDR3 protein, they turn into one entry using the most common DNA and genes. For this sample there are fewer than 150,000 distinct CDR3 sequences; 21% appear just once. Around 2.2% of the sample belongs to the ten largest clones. Trimming costs V 7 bases and J 1 base, and their ends lie 13 bases apart. From its cysteine to its phenylalanine, the CDR3 spans 15 amino acids. Only the CDR3 portion is preserved as DNA: 45 bases, with reading frame beginning at the first base. CDR1 and CDR2 are read off the germline V gene as MDHEN and SYDVKM. The lymph node samples were taken from the axillary draining lymph nodes of breast cancer patients.

This clonotype showed up just a few times. This receptor's antigen is unknown. No quality values exist for individual bases; no much larger clone is one base distant. The sample taken for sequencing was axillary lymph node tissue. Recombination joined TRBV28 with TRBJ2-2; no D gene is confidently identified. This TCR derives from a female donor with breast cancer. Some clones in this sample may be carry-over from other donors' samples. The sequenced DNA is TGTGCCAGCATTAGGAGTACAGTGAACACCGGGGAGCTGTTTTTT. It encodes CASIRSTVNTGELFF. Joined to the reference TRBV28 and TRBJ2-2 proteins, this CDR3 gives the full variable domain: DVKVTQSSRYLVKRTGEKVFLECVQDMDHENMFWYRQDPGLGLRLIYFSYDVKMKEKGDIPEGYSVSREKKERFSLILESASTNQTSMYLCASIRSTVNTGELFFGEGSRLTVL.